Shown below are 20 T cell receptor beta chains from a single sample sequenced in a study of T-cell memory formation after mild COVID-19. One entry per CDR3 protein results from TCRdb running MiXCR on the 5' RACE reads. The table includes approximately 300,000 distinct CDR3 sequences, around a sixth detected once. Specimen: PBMCs or a T cell subset sorted from them (not recorded which). The source is a man aged 18 to 35 who had mild COVID-19 (a few samples of this study predate the infection). Cell type and time point are not known.

The chain links TRBV18 to TRBJ1-2; D is unclear. V was clipped by 3 bases and J by 4 bases, with 18 bases between them. CDR1 and CDR2 from the germline V gene are KGHSH and LQKENI. This CDR3 comprises 16 residues. CDR3 in DNA: TGTGCCAGCTCACCGGCCACCGCCCTCCAAGGCTATGGCTACACCTTC. This translates into CASSPATALQGYGYTF.

This clonotype was seen a handful of times. The chain links TRBV6-2 or TRBV6-3 to TRBJ1-2, with D tentatively TRBD1 (5 bases). Trimming removed 4 bases from V and 6 bases from J, with 12 bases in between. Germline CDR1 and CDR2: MNHEY and SVGEGT. This CDR3 is 13 amino acids long. CDR3 nucleotide sequence: TGTGCCAGCAGTTCGGGGCAGGTGGATGGCTACACCTTC. The encoded protein is CASSSGQVDGYTF.

This sequence joins TRBV5-4 and TRBJ2-3; D is perhaps TRBD2 (5 bases). The V gene lost 5 bases and the J gene lost 2 bases, with 18 bases spanning the gap. The length of the CDR3 is 16 residues. Germline assignment: CDR1 SGHNT and CDR2 YYREEE (reference sequence). The CDR3 loop reads CASRRVMADTTDTQYF. The DNA for the CDR3 is TGTGCCAGCAGGAGGGTTATGGCGGATACCACAGATACGCAGTATTTT. Full variable domain (rest looked up from reference TRBV5-4 and TRBJ2-3): ETGVTQSPTHLIKTRGQQVTLRCSSQSGHNTVSWYQQALGQGPQFIFQYYREEENGRGNFPPRFSGLQFPNYSSELNVNALELDDSALYLCASRRVMADTTDTQYFGPGTRLTVL.

Note on this clonotype: With a much larger clone just one base away, this may be a read error. The rearrangement links TRBV5-1 to TRBJ1-2, with 9 bases aligning to TRBD1. This CDR3 has 15 amino acids. Germline loops: CDR1 SGHRS, CDR2 YFSETQ. V trimming: 3 bases; J trimming: 7 bases; junction bases outside the gene matches: 10. The DNA for the CDR3 is TGCGCCAGCAGCTCTCCGGGACAGGGAATGTCTGGCTACACCTTC. Its protein is CASSSPGQGMSGYTF.

This clonotype was observed a few times. V is TRBV9 and J is TRBJ2-3, with 7 bases fitting TRBD1. The V and J ends lost 4 bases and 4 bases, in that order; junction bases with no gene match: 3. Germline values: CDR1 SGDLS, CDR2 YYNGEE. This CDR3 comprises 13 residues. The CDR3 DNA reads as TGTGCCAGCAGCAGGGGGCAGCCAGATACGCAGTATTTT. This codes for CASSRGQPDTQYF.

The chain employs TRBV5-1 and TRBJ2-3, with D possibly TRBD2 on 5 matching bases. Germline CDR1 and CDR2: SGHRS and YFSETQ. This CDR3 contains 13 residues. Trimming pared 3 bases from V and 6 bases from J, leaving 11 bases between. CDR3 sequence: CASSSEVVDTQYF. CDR3 DNA: TGCGCCAGCAGCTCGGAGGTTGTGGATACGCAGTATTTT. Based on the CDR3 plus reference TRBV5-1 and TRBJ2-3, the full variable domain is KAGVTQTPRYLIKTRGQQVTLSCSPISGHRSVSWYQQTPGQGLQFLFEYFSETQRNKGNFPGRFSGRQFSNSRSEMNVSTLELGDSALYLCASSSEVVDTQYFGPGTRLTVL.

This clonotype was picked up a small number of times. The gene calls are TRBV7-9 and TRBJ2-3; 8 bases are shared with TRBD2. CDR1 is SEHNR and CDR2 is FQNEAQ in the germline V gene (reference sequence). There are 15 residues in the CDR3. J gave up 5 bases and V 5 bases, and 9 bases lay outside the gene matches. The CDR3 DNA is TGTGCCAGCAGCCCCTCGGCGGGGGGAGTAGATACGCAGTATTTT. Residues: CASSPSAGGVDTQYF.

There are a few counts of this clonotype. J is TRBJ2-1 and V is TRBV9; D is perhaps TRBD2 (6 bases). CDR1 and CDR2 (germline): SGDLS, YYNGEE. Trimming took off 3 bases at V and 7 bases at J, with 11 bases between the two ends. CDR3 length: 13 residues. CDR3 residues: CASSANRGNEQFF. The CDR3 DNA reads as TGTGCCAGCAGCGCTAACCGGGGGAATGAGCAGTTCTTC.

V gene TRBV12-3 or TRBV12-4 combines with J gene TRBJ2-3; tentatively, D is TRBD1 (6 bases). The CDR3 has 13 residues. V was clipped by 3 bases and J by 4 bases, with 8 bases between them. The CDR3 protein is CASSFAGADTQYF. The DNA of the CDR3 is TGTGCCAGCAGTTTTGCAGGGGCAGATACGCAGTATTTT.

The rearrangement uses TRBV6-2 or TRBV6-3 and TRBJ1-1, with D possibly being TRBD1 (5 bases). This CDR3 has 12 amino acids. CDR1 is MNHEY and CDR2 is SVGEGT in the germline V gene. Trimming stripped 5 bases from V and 7 bases from J, with 11 bases between. CDR3 bases: TGTGCCAGCAGTACGGGACCCCTTGAAGCTTTCTTT. As protein: CASSTGPLEAFF.

The sample holds many counts of this clonotype. The rearrangement uses TRBV4-1 and TRBJ1-5; 10 bases are a match to TRBD1. The germline gives CDR1 MGHRA, CDR2 YSYEKL. This CDR3 comprises 18 residues. After removal of 0 bases from V and 0 bases from J, the junction contained 5 bases not matched to a gene. The DNA of the CDR3 is TGCGCCAGCAGCCAAGAGACAGGGGGCCGGTATAGCAATCAGCCCCAGCATTTT. Translating gives CASSQETGGRYSNQPQHF.

This chain uses TRBV5-1 with TRBJ1-2; D may be TRBD1 (5 bases). Trimming cost V 2 bases and J 6 bases, with 11 bases left between them. The CDR3 has 13 amino acids. The germline V gene has CDR1 SGHRS and CDR2 YFSETQ. The DNA of the CDR3 is TGCGCCAGCAGCTTTGCTGGGGGAGATGGCTACACCTTC. It yields the protein CASSFAGGDGYTF.

The chain employs TRBV7-3 and TRBJ1-4; possible D gene TRBD1, 5 bases. The germline CDR1 and CDR2 sequences are SGHTA and FQGTGA. The CDR3 is made up of 15 amino acids. Trimming stripped 5 bases from V and 8 bases from J, with 18 bases between. The CDR3 bases are TGTGCCAGCAGCCCCCACGGGGCAGGCGGAGAAAAACTGTTTTTT. Encoded protein: CASSPHGAGGEKLFF.

This chain connects TRBV5-1 to TRBJ1-1; D remains ambiguous. CDR1 is SGHRS and CDR2 is YFSETQ in the germline V gene. CDR3 length: 16 amino acids. The germline V and J ends were trimmed by 2 bases and 11 bases, with 25 bases remaining between them. In DNA form, the CDR3 reads TGCGCCAGCAGCTTAGTCGGTAACACCGGGAAAAATGGGGCTTTCTTT. Protein sequence: CASSLVGNTGKNGAFF. The full variable domain, completed using reference TRBV5-1 and TRBJ1-1, is KAGVTQTPRYLIKTRGQQVTLSCSPISGHRSVSWYQQTPGQGLQFLFEYFSETQRNKGNFPGRFSGRQFSNSRSEMNVSTLELGDSALYLCASSLVGNTGKNGAFFGQGTRLTVV.

This clonotype appeared many times. The chain uses TRBV7-9 and TRBJ2-1, with D perhaps matching TRBD1 or TRBD2 (7 bases each). CDR3 length: 15 residues. V lost 4 bases and J lost 6, with 16 bases in between. Looked up from germline, CDR1 is SEHNR and CDR2 is FQNEAQ (reference sequence). The CDR3 loop reads CASSSGGGSLNEQFF. CDR3 bases: TGTGCCAGCAGCTCAGGGGGGGGAAGCCTCAATGAGCAGTTCTTC.

The rearrangement joins TRBV20-1 to TRBJ2-3; 7 bases are shared with TRBD2. This CDR3 spans 15 amino acids. Germline CDR1 and CDR2: DFQATT and SNEGSKA (reference sequence). After removal of 3 bases from V and 4 bases from J, the junction contained 10 bases not matched to a gene. The CDR3: CSASSPAGYPDTQYF. The CDR3, as DNA: TGCAGTGCTAGCTCCCCAGCGGGGTATCCAGATACGCAGTATTTT.

This sequence joins TRBV24-1 and TRBJ2-1, with 8 bases aligning to TRBD1. There are 15 residues in the CDR3. Germline V gives CDR1 KGHDR, CDR2 SFDVKD. The J segment lost 2 bases and the V segment lost 9 bases, leaving 8 bases of the junction unmatched. CDR3 sequence: CATGARDRPYNEQFF. CDR3 DNA sequence: TGTGCCACCGGGGCCCGGGACAGGCCCTACAATGAGCAGTTCTTC.

The rearrangement links TRBV20-1 to TRBJ2-1; the match to TRBD2 covers 9 bases. The junction had 8 bases not matched to a gene; V was cut back by 4 bases and J by 7 bases. Germline assignment: CDR1 DFQATT and CDR2 SNEGSKA (reference sequence). The CDR3 covers 14 residues. CDR3 amino acids: CSAMAGLATNEQFF. The CDR3 nucleotides read TGCAGTGCTATGGCGGGACTAGCTACGAATGAGCAGTTCTTC.

The chain links TRBV6-2 or TRBV6-3 to TRBJ1-1; D is perhaps TRBD1 (5 bases). CDR1 and CDR2 from the germline V gene are MNHEY and SVGEGT. The CDR3 length is 12 residues. V was clipped by 7 bases and J by 7 bases, with 13 bases between them. CDR3 sequence reads: CASTAGPFEAFF. The CDR3 DNA sequence: TGTGCCAGCACCGCGGGGCCATTTGAAGCTTTCTTT.

The sample holds a few counts of this clonotype. The genes are TRBV7-2 and TRBJ2-7, with D uncertain. Trimming took off 3 bases at V and 0 bases at J, with 9 bases between the two ends. Germline V CDR1 and CDR2: SGHTA, FQGNSA. The CDR3 covers 14 residues. CDR3 protein: CASSFRRDSYEQYF. The CDR3 DNA is TGTGCCAGCAGCTTCCGAAGGGACTCCTACGAGCAGTACTTC.